What follows are 18 T cell receptor beta chains derived from one specimen sequenced in a study of tumor and adjacent non-tumor tissue in lung cancer. The library came from three nested PCR rounds adapted from ARM-PCR protocols. TCRdb used MiXCR to reprocess the multiplex PCR reads, holding one entry per CDR3 protein. Among more than 35,000 distinct CDR3 sequences listed, roughly 60% were seen once. No cell sorting was done before RNA was extracted from the tissue. This non-tumor lung sample came from over 3 cm beyond the tumor edge. The sequencing input was distant non-tumor lung tissue. These receptors were obtained from a woman aged 40 to 49 with non-small cell lung cancer.

This clonotype has ten or more counts. Written as DNA, the CDR3 is TGCAGCGTTCGACAGGACCTCTCTGGAAACACCATATATTTT. Its protein is CSVRQDLSGNTIYF. The chain is built from TRBV29-1 and TRBJ1-3, with a weak D call TRBD1 (6 bases). This CDR3 region has 14 residues. The germline gives CDR1 SQVTM, CDR2 ANQGSEA. The V and J ends lost 5 bases and 0 bases respectively, with 11 bases between them.

The chain has TRBV11-3 and TRBJ2-7, with D perhaps given as TRBD1 or TRBD2 (5 bases each). Germline CDR1 and CDR2: SGHNT and YENEEA. V gave up 7 bases and J gave up 7 bases, with 17 bases separating them. This CDR3 has 13 residues. The CDR3 loop reads CASTLSWGREQYF. DNA for the CDR3: TGTGCCAGCACCCTTTCGTGGGGGAGAGAGCAGTACTTC.

Of note for this clonotype: One end of the junction does not line up with germline, which may come from a read error. The V and J genes are TRBV11-2 and TRBJ2-7; 12 bases align to TRBD2. The CDR3 contains 14 residues. Germline lookup yields CDR1 SGHAT and CDR2 FQNNGV. CDR3 sequence: CTNSVTSGSNEQYF. The CDR3 DNA is TGCACCAACAGCGTGACTAGCGGGAGCAACGAGCAGTACTTC. Using reference TRBV11-2 and TRBJ2-7 for the parts outside the CDR3, the full variable domain is EAGVAQSPRYKIIEKRQSVAFWCNPISGHATLYWYQQILGQGPKLLIQFQNNGVVDDSQLPKDRFSAERLKGVDSTLKIQPAKLEDSAVYLCTNSVTSGSNEQYFGPGTRLTVT.

Worth noting for this clonotype: Without the conserved terminal phenylalanine or tryptophan, this CDR3 likely stems from a read error. The DNA is left out, because the CDR3 cannot be placed on it with certainty; the CDR3 is given as TCRdb lists it. The CDR3 region is CSAVGGAYSNQPQHL. The chain carries TRBV20-1 and TRBJ1-5; no DNA check was done on the table's D call, TRBD1. Termini included, the CDR3 measures 15 amino acids. Germline CDR1 and CDR2: DFQATT and SNEGSKA (reference sequence).

Regarding this clonotype: The junction departs from the called germline gene at one end, perhaps through a read error. The rearrangement joins TRBV11-3 to TRBJ2-7; TRBD2 agrees at 8 bases. CDR1 is SGHNT, CDR2 YENEEA, per germline. The CDR3 spans 16 residues. CDR3 residues: CASSSSLRGGTYEHYF. CDR3 coding DNA: TGTGCCAGCAGCTCCTCTCTTCGGGGGGGGACATACGAGCATTACTTC.

The genes are TRBV11-3 and TRBJ2-5, with D tentatively TRBD1 (6 bases). This CDR3 is built from 16 residues. V gave up 1 base and J gave up 2 bases, with 14 bases separating them. The germline V gene encodes CDR1 SGHNT and CDR2 YENEEA. The CDR3 spells CASSLGANGTQETQYF. Here the CDR3 DNA reads TGTGCCAGCAGCTTAGGGGCTAACGGGACACAAGAGACCCAGTACTTC.

The gene calls are TRBV20-1 and TRBJ2-7; D may be TRBD2 (5 bases). The CDR3 runs 13 residues. V was shortened by 5 bases and J by 5 bases, with 16 bases between the two germline ends. The germline CDR1 and CDR2 sequences are DFQATT and SNEGSKA (reference sequence). CDR3 in DNA: TGCAGTGCTGGCGACGGACTGGGCCACGAGCAGTACTTC. This translates into CSAGDGLGHEQYF.

The chain couples TRBV20-1 to TRBJ2-1; D not certain. The CDR3 is 16 amino acids. Deletions cut 8 bases from V and 0 bases from J, with 20 bases between. The germline gives CDR1 DFQATT, CDR2 SNEGSKA (reference sequence). DNA of the CDR3: TGCAGTACTGCCCATCTTGCGACGAGCTCCTACAATGAGCAGTTCTTC. As protein: CSTAHLATSSYNEQFF.

As to this clonotype: An end of the junction differs from the germline gene, which may be a read error. The V call is TRBV7-9, the J call TRBJ1-2; 8 bases are shared with TRBD1. The CDR3 is made up of 15 amino acids. Germline V gene lookup returns CDR1 SEHNR and CDR2 FQNEAQ (reference sequence). CDR3 residues: CANSPRTGFYYGYTF. CDR3 nucleotide sequence: TGCGCCAACAGCCCCCGGACAGGGTTCTACTATGGCTACACCTTC. Full variable domain (rest looked up from reference TRBV7-9 and TRBJ1-2): DTGVSQNPRHKITKRGQNVTFRCDPISEHNRLYWYRQTLGQGPEFLTYFQNEAQLEKSRLLSDRFSAERPKGSFSTLEIQRTEQGDSAMYLCANSPRTGFYYGYTFGSGTRLTVV.

Of note for this clonotype: One junction end disagrees with the germline gene, perhaps due to a read error. As DNA, the CDR3 is TGCAGCGTAGGGAGGGACTGGTTGATGCACAATGAGCAATTCTTC. Its protein product is CSVGRDWLMHNEQFF. The V gene is TRBV29-1, the J gene TRBJ2-1; 7 bases are a match to TRBD2. Germline assignment: CDR1 SQVTM and CDR2 ANQGSEA. The CDR3 length is 15 residues.

The chain joins TRBV4-2 to TRBJ2-2, with TRBD2 matching 9 bases. The CDR3 runs 14 residues. Germline-derived CDR1 and CDR2 are LGHNA and YNFKEQ. V was clipped by 9 bases and J by 4 bases; unmatched bases: 6. The chain's CDR3 is CASRSGGSTGELFF. The CDR3, as DNA: TGTGCCAGTAGGAGCGGGGGGAGCACCGGGGAGCTGTTTTTT.

There are a few counts of this clonotype. CDR3 DNA: TGCAGTGCTAGAGTATTCCAAGAGACCCAGTACTTC. The encoded protein is CSARVFQETQYF. This chain joins TRBV20-1 and TRBJ2-5; D call uncertain. Between the trimmed V and J ends, which lost 1 base and 1 base, there was a span of 4 bases. Germline assignment: CDR1 DFQATT and CDR2 SNEGSKA (reference sequence). This CDR3 has 12 amino acids.

This clonotype was seen only a few times. The germline gene is not matched at one end of the junction; a read error may be the cause. This chain joins TRBV29-1 and TRBJ2-2; tentative D call: TRBD2 (6 bases). The CDR3 covers 13 residues. The germline V gene has CDR1 SQVTM and CDR2 ANQGSEA. CDR3 nucleotide sequence: TGCAGCGCTCTCGCCGGGAACACCGGGGGGCTGTTTTTT. Encoded protein: CSALAGNTGGLFF.

Comment on this clonotype: One end of the junction does not line up with germline, which may come from a read error. The chain uses TRBV10-1 and TRBJ2-3, with no clear D. This CDR3 comprises 14 residues. Looked up from germline, CDR1 is WNHNN and CDR2 is SYGVQD (reference sequence). CDR3 bases: TGTGCCAGGAGCCCCTCCGCCCCCACAGATACGCAGTATTTT. Protein product: CARSPSAPTDTQYF.

A word on this clonotype: A read error may explain this, as a much larger clone is one base away. DNA for the CDR3: TGTGCCAGCAGCTCCCTAGGGGGCTCTCAAAGCATTCAGTACTTC. This codes for CASSSLGGSQSIQYF. The chain carries TRBV7-9 and TRBJ2-4; 7 nucleotides align to TRBD1. Germline-derived CDR1 and CDR2 are SEHNR and FQNEAQ (reference sequence). With 4 bases clipped from V and 9 bases from J, the junction kept 12 bases outside the gene matches. The CDR3 consists of 15 residues.

Turning to this clonotype: The junction departs from the called germline gene at one end, perhaps through a read error. The chain couples TRBV10-3 to TRBJ2-1; 8 positions match TRBD2. The CDR3 runs 16 residues. The V gene's germline CDR1 is ENHRY and CDR2 SYGVKD. The CDR3 region has the DNA TGTGCCACCAGTGAGTCCCAAACTAGCGGTGAAAATGAGCAGTTCTTC. Translated, it gives CATSESQTSGENEQFF.

This chain connects TRBV20-1 to TRBJ2-7, with 8 bases that match TRBD2. CDR1 and CDR2 from the germline V gene are DFQATT and SNEGSKA (reference sequence). This CDR3 region has 18 residues. V was clipped by 0 bases and J by 6 bases; unmatched bases: 19. The CDR3 reads CSARDWDSGDHGGSEQYF. Written as DNA, the CDR3 is TGCAGTGCTAGAGATTGGGATAGCGGGGACCATGGAGGCTCCGAGCAGTACTTC.

This clonotype was seen repeatedly, ten times or more. The chain is built from TRBV12-3 or TRBV12-4 and TRBJ1-5; no clear D. V lost 4 bases, J lost 4 bases, and 14 bases lay in between. The CDR3 extends over 15 amino acids. The chain's CDR3 is CASSSGGSRNQPQHF. The CDR3 DNA follows: TGTGCCAGCAGTTCAGGAGGGTCCAGAAATCAGCCCCAGCATTTT.